This TCR beta chain was profiled in a study of blood T cell repertoires in COVID-19 (dated by TCRdb to about 2020). Turning to the overall study: Samples from collaborators originated in the United States, Italy and Spain and spanned both the acute and convalescent phases of COVID-19. The prospective study material was composed of cDNA or gDNA derived from T cells, B-cell-depleted T cells, or PBMCs. Deeply sampled blood TCRbeta repertoires from subjects exposed to, actively infected with, or recovered from COVID-19 were included in the dataset. The repertoires were released in a freely available public database intended as a resource for research on the immune response to SARS-CoV-2. The samples were drawn from two sources: the first 160 participants of the ongoing ImmuneRACE study, and some 1,300 subjects contributed by 6 global collaborators. A de-identified subject ID, COVID-19 status, age in years and sex were almost always included in the sample metadata. HLA class I and class II types, where available, came from metadata supplied by the sample provider rather than from assay-based typing.

This clone was seen only once. Its recognized antigen is unknown. Base qualities are not at hand, and no much larger clone is one base apart. The immunoSEQ Assay, a bias-controlled multiplex PCR, was used to amplify TCRbeta CDR3 regions from genomic DNA. The source study handled its data this way. The number of nucleated cells in each sample was estimated by amplification of reference gene primers within the assay. Sequence reads were collapsed and filtered to measure the absolute abundance of every unique TCRbeta CDR3 rearrangement. Productive Simpson clonality was computed per sample as the square root of Simpson's diversity index over productive rearrangements. Drawn from immuneACCESS, this table holds only the in-frame rearrangements with V and J called that TCRdb kept. Clones are partly lost; checked studies trace under half to an unresolved V gene and leave the rest unexplained. V, J and clone size derive from that table, while D and trimming were established from the DNA sequence. This sample has a few hundred thousand clones in its table, and just over 85% of those were observed once. The top ten clones comprise 3.8% of the sample.

Participants in the prospective study were enrolled through a virtual design, were aged roughly 18 to 100 years, and lived in about 25 United States geographic areas. In the prospective study, cohorts were assigned on the basis of participant-reported clinical history obtained from a screening survey and a study questionnaire. Mobile phlebotomists in the prospective study collected whole blood, serum and a nasopharyngeal or oropharyngeal swab from every participant. Additional blood draws and questionnaires over an approximately 2-month period could optionally be provided by prospective study participants. Before DNA extraction, prospective study blood samples were shipped either frozen or at room temperature. Paper-wide results and their limitations: Clinical and demographic metadata were provided uncurated, with the amount varying by source and participant.

Compared with germline, V lacks 3 bases and J lacks 3 bases; bases without a gene match: 4. The CDR3 goes from the cysteine to the phenylalanine over 15 residues. The read is trimmed to its CDR3 DNA, 45 bases read in frame from base 1. Per the germline V gene, SNHLY is the CDR1 and FYNNEI is the CDR2. In this chain, TRBV2 is recombined with TRBJ1-5; 8 bases in between match TRBD1. Sequences were obtained from PBMCs or T cells enriched from blood (not recorded which). The receptor was derived from a woman between 40 and 55 years old with acute COVID-19. The CDR3 here reads CASSDDRGTNQPQHF. The nucleotides are TGTGCCAGCAGTGACGACAGGGGCACCAATCAGCCCCAGCATTTT.